These 22 T cell receptor beta chains were sequenced from one sample in a study of T cells in Graves' hyperthyroidism and ophthalmopathy. The CDR3 regions of TCR beta were amplified from RNA transcripts. First-round RT-PCR targeting the TCR CDR3 was performed with the HTBI primer set. TCRdb passed the multiplex PCR reads through MiXCR, listing each CDR3 protein once. The sample lists about 610,000 distinct CDR3 sequences; roughly 50% were seen once. What was sequenced was peripheral blood or thyroid tissue (not recorded which). Receptor source: a woman aged 18-29 years with Graves' hyperthyroidism.

This clonotype was recorded at least ten times. V gene TRBV20-1 combines with J gene TRBJ1-2; D gene ambiguous. Between the trimmed V and J ends, which lost 5 bases and 0 bases, there was a span of 4 bases. CDR1 DFQATT and CDR2 SNEGSKA come from the germline V gene (reference sequence). CDR3 length: 11 residues. DNA for the CDR3: TGCAGTGCTCCCACTAACTATGGCTACACCTTC. It translates to CSAPTNYGYTF.

For this clonotype: A read error may account for a junction end that differs from germline. This chain uses TRBV19 with TRBJ1-3; the D is unclear. Germline V gene sequence: CDR1 LNHDA, CDR2 SQIVND (reference sequence). The CDR3 is 15 residues long. The CDR3 coding sequence is TGTGCCAGTAGTATCAGTACTGGGTTGGGAAACACCATATACTTT. Encoded protein: CASSISTGLGNTIYF.

This clonotype appeared many times. The rearrangement links TRBV12-3 or TRBV12-4 to TRBJ1-5; D ambiguous. The CDR3 loop spans 13 amino acids. The V gene lost 1 base and the J gene lost 9 bases, with 10 bases spanning the gap. CDR3 region: CASSLGTRGPQHF. The DNA for the CDR3 is TGTGCCAGCAGTTTAGGGACTCGGGGGCCCCAGCATTTT.

The chain uses TRBV10-3 and TRBJ1-5; TRBD1 matches at 8 bases. Trimming cost V 6 bases and J 3 bases; bases outside gene matches: 4. The CDR3 loop spans 14 amino acids. CDR1 and CDR2 from the germline V gene are ENHRY and SYGVKD. CDR3 amino acids: CAIRGQADNQPQHF. The CDR3 DNA sequence: TGTGCCATCAGGGGACAGGCGGACAATCAGCCCCAGCATTTT.

There are many counts of this clonotype. V is TRBV15 and J is TRBJ2-5; D is possibly TRBD1 or TRBD2 (5 bases each). This CDR3 contains 12 residues. V gave up 3 bases and J gave up 7 bases, with 9 bases separating them. Germline V CDR1 and CDR2: LNHNV, YYDKDF (reference sequence). The CDR3 loop reads CATSRGPGTQYF. Here the CDR3 DNA reads TGTGCCACCAGCAGGGGACCTGGGACCCAGTACTTC.

Details on this clonotype: A clone one base away is much larger, so this may be a read error. The chain is built from TRBV10-1 and TRBJ2-5, with D possibly TRBD2 on 7 matching bases. The germline gives CDR1 WNHNN, CDR2 SYGVQD (reference sequence). Trimming removed 6 bases from V and 9 bases from J, with 17 bases in between. This CDR3 is 13 amino acids long. Here the CDR3 DNA reads TGCGCCAGCAGCCGGGGGAGGGGGGAGGCCCAGTACTTC. This translates into CASSRGRGEAQYF.

The V and J genes are TRBV14 and TRBJ2-1; 9 nucleotides match TRBD2. CDR3 size: 14 residues. V lost 2 bases, J lost 6 bases, and 2 bases stayed unmatched. Germline CDR1 and CDR2: SGHDN and FVKESK. CDR3: CASSQLAGINEQFF. In DNA form, the CDR3 reads TGTGCCAGCAGCCAACTAGCGGGAATCAATGAGCAGTTCTTC.

CDR3 loop: CASSSSGTSGKLQTQYF. CDR3 bases: TGTGCCAGCAGCTCCTCCGGGACTAGCGGGAAACTGCAGACCCAGTACTTC. The chain is built from TRBV7-3 and TRBJ2-5; 13 bases align to TRBD2. The germline gives CDR1 SGHTA, CDR2 FQGTGA. The CDR3 covers 17 residues. Unmatched junction bases numbered 11, after V lost 4 bases and J lost 6 bases.

This clonotype was observed at least ten times. The chain links TRBV20-1 to TRBJ2-7, with TRBD2 identical over 10 bases. The germline gives CDR1 DFQATT, CDR2 SNEGSKA (reference sequence). Losses at the gene ends were 0 bases for V and 2 bases for J; bases not matched to a gene: 13. The CDR3 extends over 18 amino acids. CDR3 coding DNA: TGCAGTGCTAGAGATAACCGGGCTAGCGGGAGACTAACCTACGAGCAGTACTTC. As protein: CSARDNRASGRLTYEQYF.

This rearrangement joins TRBV29-1 to TRBJ1-1; D unclear. The V gene lost 8 bases and the J gene lost 5 bases, with 15 bases spanning the gap. CDR1 is SQVTM and CDR2 is ANQGSEA in the germline V gene. CDR3 length: 12 residues. The CDR3 region has the DNA TGCAGCAGTTACTCTTTGGAGACTGAAGCTTTCTTT. As protein: CSSYSLETEAFF.

In its sample, this clonotype was seen many times. DNA of the CDR3: TGTGCCAGCAGCTGGGGACGCGGGGAGCTGTTTTTT. Its translation: CASSWGRGELFF. The rearrangement uses TRBV7-8 and TRBJ2-2; D is tentatively TRBD1 or TRBD2 (5 bases each). Germline V gives CDR1 SGHVS, CDR2 FQNEAQ. The V end was cut by 4 bases, the J end by 7 bases, with 7 bases between. The CDR3 runs to 12 residues.

This clonotype was detected only a few times. The rearrangement joins TRBV29-1 to TRBJ2-3; the D is unclear. The CDR3 contains 11 residues. V was pared by 7 bases and J by 0 bases, with 5 bases between. The germline V gene encodes CDR1 SQVTM and CDR2 ANQGSEA. CDR3: CSATSTDTQYF. In nucleotides, the CDR3 is TGCAGCGCTACCAGCACAGATACGCAGTATTTT.

In this sample, this clonotype turned up a few times. CDR3 nucleotide sequence: TGTGCCAGCAGTTACCCGAAATACGAGCAGTACTTC. Its translation: CASSYPKYEQYF. The chain has TRBV3-1 and TRBJ2-7; D not resolved. The CDR3 runs to 12 residues. Germline V gives CDR1 LGHDT, CDR2 YNNKEL (reference sequence). Trimming left V 6 bases short and J 4 bases short, with 10 bases between.

Concerning this clonotype: A much larger clonotype is one base distant, so this may be a read error. J is TRBJ2-2 and V is TRBV7-9; D gene ambiguous. This CDR3 spans 13 amino acids. Germline V gene sequence: CDR1 SEHNR, CDR2 FQNEAQ (reference sequence). The V end was cut by 5 bases, the J end by 6 bases, with 10 bases between. Here the CDR3 reads CASSPKTAGELFF. The CDR3 coding sequence is TGTGCCAGCAGCCCGAAGACTGCCGGGGAGCTGTTTTTT.

This chain links TRBV29-1 with TRBJ2-7; TRBD1 matches at 9 bases. V gave up 8 bases and J gave up 2 bases; unmatched junction bases: 7. The CDR3 has 13 residues. Per the germline V gene, CDR1 is SQVTM and CDR2 is ANQGSEA. CDR3 sequence reads: CSSGTGLTYEQYF. The CDR3 DNA follows: TGCAGCTCCGGGACAGGGCTTACCTACGAGCAGTACTTC.

The DNA of the CDR3 is TGTGCTAGAGCGCCAGGGGGAAATGAAAAACTGTTTTTT. Translated: CARAPGGNEKLFF. This chain links TRBV14 with TRBJ1-4; 7 bases line up with TRBD1. The CDR3 contains 13 residues. Germline CDR1 is SGHDN and CDR2 is FVKESK.

The chain carries TRBV15 and TRBJ1-1; TRBD1 might be the D (5 bases). The CDR3 runs 14 residues. V shed 0 bases and J shed 7 bases, with 12 bases lying between them. The germline gives CDR1 LNHNV, CDR2 YYDKDF (reference sequence). The CDR3 is CATSRDWGVNEAFF. The CDR3 DNA follows: TGTGCCACCAGCAGAGATTGGGGCGTCAATGAAGCTTTCTTT.

Of note for this clonotype: The CDR3 does not close with the conserved phenylalanine or tryptophan, likely indicating a read error. The rearrangement links TRBV7-8 to TRBJ1-1; weak D call: TRBD1 (5 bases). The length of the CDR3 is 14 residues. CDR1 and CDR2 (germline): SGHVS, FQNEAQ. Trimming removed 8 bases at V and 1 base at J, with 14 bases between. CDR3 sequence: CASSPGARNTEAFL. The DNA of the CDR3 is TGTGCCAGCTCACCCGGGGCGCGGAACACTGAAGCTTTCTTA.

CDR3 DNA: TGTGCCATCAGTACCTACTCACAGGGAACGGGCACAGATACGCAGTATTTT. Translated: CAISTYSQGTGTDTQYF. The chain joins TRBV10-3 to TRBJ2-3; possibly TRBD1 for D (6 bases). V lost 5 bases and J 1 base, leaving 19 bases between the germline ends. CDR3 length: 17 residues. The V gene's germline CDR1 is ENHRY and CDR2 SYGVKD.

Points on this clonotype: A read error may be the cause here, since a much bigger clone is one base away. Since no conserved phenylalanine or tryptophan closes the CDR3, a read error is the likely cause. The rearrangement links TRBV7-9 to TRBJ2-7; 13 bases line up with TRBD2. The CDR3 loop spans 15 amino acids. Germline CDR1 reads SEHNR; CDR2 reads FQNEAQ (reference sequence). V shed 5 bases and J 6 bases; nucleotides not matched to a gene: 7. The CDR3 region has the DNA TGTGCCAGCAGCCCGCGGACTAGCGGGAGCCGCGAGCAGTACTTA. Its protein is CASSPRTSGSREQYL.

The sample holds many counts of this clonotype. The gene calls are TRBV20-1 and TRBJ2-5; D may correspond to TRBD1 or TRBD2 (5 bases each). The CDR3 length is 14 residues. Trimming took off 2 bases at V and 2 bases at J, with 12 bases between the two ends. Germline V lookup: CDR1 DFQATT, CDR2 SNEGSKA (reference sequence). The CDR3 here is CSARTGAVQETQYF. For the CDR3, the DNA is TGCAGTGCTAGAACCGGGGCAGTTCAAGAGACCCAGTACTTC.

The chain carries TRBV10-2 and TRBJ2-5; the match to TRBD2 covers 9 bases. The end of the DNA is better explained by TRBJ2-1, so the J call may be wrong. Germline CDR1 is WSHSY and CDR2 is SAAADI. This CDR3 region has 14 residues. This CDR3 reads CASRGLAPGNEQFF. CDR3 coding DNA: TGCGCCAGCAGAGGACTAGCGCCGGGGAATGAGCAGTTCTTC.